This T cell receptor beta chain was recovered during a study of T-cell memory formation after mild COVID-19. Looking at the study overall: TCR clustering was largely donor specific.

Germline trimming cut 5 bases from V and 6 bases from J; bases unmatched to any gene: 7. CDR1 is SGHAT, CDR2 FQNNGV, per germline. This CDR3 comprises 14 residues. A word on this clonotype: Antigen: not known.

General observations from the study: Clones which contracted sat mainly in CM and EM if CD4+, and in EMRA if CD8+. Day 15 to 85 contracting clones showed balanced CD4/CD8; later expanders leaned CD4+.

TCRdb re-called the 5' RACE reads through MiXCR, storing one row per CDR3 protein. The profile shows about 190,000 distinct CDR3 sequences, approximately 20% of them singletons. The clonotype was recovered from an adult woman who had mild COVID-19 (a few samples of this study predate the infection). Cell type and time point are not known. Material for sequencing was PBMCs or a T cell subset sorted from them (not recorded which). The chain recombines TRBV11-2 with TRBJ1-2, with 9 positions matching TRBD1. The CDR3 bases are TGTGCCAGCAGCCTGTCGCGGACAGGGGATGGCTACACCTTC. Amino acids: CASSLSRTGDGYTF.